This TCR beta chain came from a study of cytomegalovirus exposure and HLA in healthy donors. Study summary: In a later analysis, it was reported that the roughly 120 validation repertoires had been produced on the same platform as the 700 or so repertoires belonging to the first cohort.

General observations from the study: Listed as cytomegalovirus-associated were 150 to 200 TCR beta chains. Within the 100 to 150 validation repertoires, first-cohort TCR clusters tended to co-occur, according to a later analysis.

Method: immunoSEQ multiplex PCR; TCRdb's copy keeps in-frame clones and lacks some. Counted here are approximately 280,000 clones, approximately 90% occurring once; the ten biggest clones make up about 0.86%. Concerning this clone itself: As yet, its antigen is unknown.

The CDR3 length is 16 residues. Germline assignment: CDR1 SNHLY and CDR2 FYNNEI. Trimming stripped 4 bases from V and 4 bases from J, with 17 bases between. This receptor was obtained from a woman between 18 and 29 years old in good health and CMV-seronegative. The V gene is TRBV2, the J gene TRBJ1-5; possible D gene TRBD1, 5 bases. The sequencing sample was made of PBMCs. This CDR3 reads CASSAPQANPNQPQHF. The CDR3 coding sequence is TGTGCCAGCAGTGCCCCACAGGCGAACCCAAATCAGCCCCAGCATTTT.